The T cell receptor beta chain under discussion was sequenced for a study of CD8 T cells in ankylosing spondylitis. Study observations and caveats: About 8 highly homologous variants formed a TCR beta motif that appeared characteristic of ankylosing spondylitis blood. Certain motif variants had earlier appeared in reactive arthritis synovial fluid and blood.

CDR1 and CDR2 (germline): DFQATT, SNEGSKA (reference sequence). The germline V and J ends were trimmed by 2 bases and 5 bases, with 18 bases remaining between them. This CDR3 spans 16 amino acids. A quantitative 5'-RACE method, one with molecular barcodes, was used to make TCR beta libraries. Using its own MiXCR run on the 5' RACE reads, TCRdb lists one record per CDR3 protein. The sample holds 200,000 to 250,000 distinct CDR3 sequences, under 12% seen once. On this clonotype itself: Antigen: not known.

The clonotype originates from a male donor with ankylosing spondylitis or in good health (not recorded which). The chain couples TRBV20-1 to TRBJ1-4; maybe TRBD1 (6 bases). Sequencing was performed on blood, either unsorted or a sorted T cell fraction (not recorded which). The CDR3 DNA follows: TGCAGTGCTAGAAGGAGGGGGGCAGGAAAAAATGAAAAACTGTTTTTT. Protein product: CSARRRGAGKNEKLFF.